Only one count was recorded for the clone carrying this TCR beta chain. The antigen is undetermined. Sequencing used immunoSEQ multiplex PCR; TCRdb keeps in-frame clones, though not all of them. The sample contains around 110,000 clones, roughly 84% of which appear only once. This sample is drawn from a study of T cell responses to AZD1222 COVID-19 vaccine. Study-wide context: Researchers grouped second doses given at about 4 or about 12 weeks into one pool.

With V trimmed by 7 bases and J by 4 bases, 12 bases remained unmatched. Germline CDR1 reads MDHEN; CDR2 reads SYDVKM. The CDR3 has 17 amino acids. Findings and limits, study-wide: Nearly half of unique spike-specific TCRs reportedly avoided B.1.351 and B.1.1.7 mutated regions. Along spike, vaccine-associated CD4 TCRs were found throughout, with dominance at 160-218 and 743-854.

This receptor was obtained from an adult in good health. V usage is TRBV28 and J usage is TRBJ2-7; TRBD2 agrees at 14 bases. This specimen was peripheral blood, taken on day 0 of AZD1222 vaccination. CDR3 loop: CASTPGTSGSPFYEQYF. The CDR3 DNA reads TGTGCCAGCACCCCCGGGACTAGCGGGAGTCCGTTTTACGAGCAGTACTTC.